The following is a TCR beta chain sequence with its context. Trimming took 4 bases from V and 4 from J; bases not matched to a gene: 7. Germline-derived CDR1 and CDR2 are MNHNS and SASEGT. This CDR3 region has 16 residues. Participants were aged roughly 18 to 90 years, lived in around 25 US areas, and enrolled virtually. Cohort allocation depended upon clinical history that participants reported. What the recovered Cohort 3 donors had was two negative PCRs, clearance, or symptom resolution. Sequencing was performed with immunoSEQ multiplex PCR; in TCRdb, only in-frame clones are kept and a portion is missing. This table holds over 200,000 clones, roughly 85% found once. This record comes from a study of blood T cell repertoires in COVID-19. The overall study: The United States, Italy and Spain supplied acute and convalescent COVID-19 samples.

The genes are TRBV6-1 and TRBJ1-4; 9 bases are shared with TRBD1. The clonotype originates from a man aged 35 to 55 who had recovered from COVID-19. The specimen was PBMCs or T cells enriched from blood (not recorded which). CDR3 region: CASSGWTGVLNEKLFF. DNA of the CDR3: TGTGCCAGCAGTGGCTGGACAGGGGTTCTTAATGAAAAACTGTTTTTT.